The 18 T cell receptor beta chains reported below all come from one sample, sequenced in a study of T cell repertoires in cytomegalovirus infection. These receptors have no identified antigens. Each CDR3 protein is one row after TCRdb ran MiXCR on the reads. Of under 150,000 distinct CDR3 sequences listed, about 24% are singletons. Sequencing input: PBMCs, sequenced either directly or after in vitro stimulation (not recorded which). These receptors were obtained from a human donor in good health (CMV status not recorded). Some clones in this sample may be carry-over from other donors' samples.

This clonotype came up many times. This rearrangement joins TRBV7-6 to TRBJ2-5, with 14 bases matching TRBD2. J gave up 1 base and V 5 bases, and 9 bases lay outside the gene matches. This CDR3 is 18 amino acids long. Per the germline V gene, CDR1 is SGHVS and CDR2 is FNYEAQ. Here the CDR3 DNA reads TGTGCCAGCAGCCAGGGACTAGCGGGAGCAGGGGTCCAAGAGACCCAGTACTTC. Amino acids: CASSQGLAGAGVQETQYF.

The DNA for the CDR3 is TGTGCCATCAGTGAAGGAGGCGCTGAAGCTTTCTTT. Amino acids: CAISEGGAEAFF. This rearrangement joins TRBV10-3 to TRBJ1-1; D unresolved. CDR1 and CDR2 (germline): ENHRY, SYGVKD. The CDR3 runs 12 residues. The germline V and J ends were trimmed by 3 bases and 6 bases, with 8 bases remaining between them.

The CDR3 loop is CATSRPGTGGEKLFF. In nucleotides, the CDR3 is TGTGCCACCAGCAGGCCCGGGACAGGGGGTGAAAAACTGTTTTTT. V gene TRBV15 combines with J gene TRBJ1-4, with 11 bases matching TRBD1. Germline trimming cut 3 bases from V and 7 bases from J; bases unmatched to any gene: 4. Germline V gene sequence: CDR1 LNHNV, CDR2 YYDKDF (reference sequence). The CDR3 sequence is 15 residues long.

This clonotype appeared many times. The V and J genes are TRBV19 and TRBJ1-1, with D perhaps TRBD1 (5 bases). Germline V gives CDR1 LNHDA, CDR2 SQIVND (reference sequence). Between the trimmed V and J ends, which lost 5 bases and 7 bases, there was a span of 11 bases. There are 12 residues in the CDR3. The CDR3 reads CASSFRDGEAFF. In nucleotides, the CDR3 is TGTGCCAGTAGTTTCCGGGACGGTGAAGCTTTCTTT.

A few counts support this clonotype. This rearrangement joins TRBV3-1 to TRBJ2-3; possible D gene TRBD2, 5 bases. Germline V gene sequence: CDR1 LGHDT, CDR2 YNNKEL (reference sequence). CDR3 length: 15 residues. The germline V and J ends were trimmed by 1 base and 4 bases, with 12 bases remaining between them. CDR3 in DNA: TGTGCCAGCAGCCAAGCATCTATCGGGGCAGATACGCAGTATTTT. Translated: CASSQASIGADTQYF.

The chain combines TRBV10-3 with TRBJ2-7; D not certain. This CDR3 has 12 amino acids. Germline values: CDR1 ENHRY, CDR2 SYGVKD. V lost 3 bases, J lost 3 bases, and 6 bases lay in between. The CDR3, as DNA: TGTGCCATCAGTGAAGGCAGCTACGAGCAGTACGTC. Translating it yields CAISEGSYEQYV.

This clonotype turned up a few times. The V and J genes are TRBV25-1 and TRBJ1-1; no clear D gene. CDR1 and CDR2 from the germline V gene are MGHDK and SYGVNS. Trimming removed 2 bases from V and 12 bases from J, with 10 bases in between. CDR3 length equals 11 residues. The CDR3 loop is CASSENGLTFF. CDR3 sequence (DNA): TGTGCCAGCAGTGAAAACGGGCTGACTTTCTTT.

This clonotype was detected a few times. The CDR3 region has the DNA TGTGCCAGCTCACGGACAGGGGGATGGACCACTGAAGCTTTCTTT. It yields the protein CASSRTGGWTTEAFF. This chain joins TRBV18 and TRBJ1-1; 10 positions agree with TRBD1. The trim removed 4 bases at V and 4 bases at J, leaving 6 bases unmatched. The CDR3 runs 15 residues. Germline V gene lookup returns CDR1 KGHSH and CDR2 LQKENI.

Many counts were recorded for this clonotype. The chain carries TRBV7-2 and TRBJ2-3; either TRBD1 or TRBD2 may supply D (5 bases each). The germline V gene encodes CDR1 SGHTA and CDR2 FQGNSA. This CDR3 region has 13 residues. The V gene lost 3 bases and the J gene lost 4 bases, with 8 bases spanning the gap. This chain's CDR3 is CASSFGTADTQYF. DNA for the CDR3: TGTGCCAGCAGCTTTGGGACGGCAGATACGCAGTATTTT. Looking up the rest from reference TRBV7-2 and TRBJ2-3 gives the full variable domain: GAGVSQSPSNKVTEKGKDVELRCDPISGHTALYWYRQSLGQGLEFLIYFQGNSAPDKSGLPSDRFSAERTGGSVSTLTIQRTQQEDSAVYLCASSFGTADTQYFGPGTRLTVL.

The chain carries TRBV19 and TRBJ1-5; 7 bases are shared with TRBD1. Germline lookup yields CDR1 LNHDA and CDR2 SQIVND (reference sequence). The V gene end was trimmed by 6 bases and the J gene end by 5 bases; junction bases not matched to a gene: 10. The CDR3 sequence is 15 residues long. CDR3 bases: TGTGCCAGTAGCACCCGGACAGGAGCCGATCAGCCCCAGCATTTT. This codes for CASSTRTGADQPQHF. Full variable domain (outside the CDR3, taken from reference TRBV19 and TRBJ1-5): DGGITQSPKYLFRKEGQNVTLSCEQNLNHDAMYWYRQDPGQGLRLIYYSQIVNDFQKGDIAEGYSVSREKKESFPLTVTSAQKNPTAFYLCASSTRTGADQPQHFGDGTRLSIL.

V and J are TRBV11-3 and TRBJ1-2; 8 bases are shared with TRBD1. Germline V gene sequence: CDR1 SGHNT, CDR2 YENEEA. The CDR3 runs to 14 residues. After removal of 2 bases from V and 7 bases from J, the junction contained 6 bases not matched to a gene. The CDR3 sequence is CASSLPRTGTGYTF. The CDR3 DNA follows: TGTGCCAGCAGCTTACCCCGGACAGGGACTGGCTACACCTTC.

V usage is TRBV27 and J usage is TRBJ1-1; D is unresolved. CDR1 and CDR2 (germline): MNHEY, SMNVEV (reference sequence). Deletions cut 4 bases from V and 1 base from J, with 7 bases between. The CDR3 length is 13 residues. CDR3: CASSSTWNTEAFF. The CDR3 coding sequence is TGTGCCAGCAGTTCAACATGGAACACTGAAGCTTTCTTT.

CDR3 loop: CASATDRASNQPQHF. CDR3 DNA: TGTGCCAGCGCTACAGACAGGGCCTCCAATCAGCCCCAGCATTTT. The genes are TRBV6-2 or TRBV6-3 and TRBJ1-5, with 7 bases matching TRBD1. Germline CDR1 and CDR2: MNHEY and SVGEGT. Trimming took 8 bases from V and 3 from J; bases not matched to a gene: 10. This CDR3 has 15 residues.

This clonotype was recorded a few times. This chain links TRBV5-1 with TRBJ2-7, with D perhaps TRBD1 (6 bases). The CDR3 loop spans 15 amino acids. Per the germline V gene, CDR1 is SGHRS and CDR2 is YFSETQ. V lost 3 bases to trimming and J lost 9 bases, with 22 bases between them. In DNA form, the CDR3 reads TGCGCCAGCAGCTCCCAAGGGACAAGCTACGAGGGGCAGTACTTC. The encoded protein is CASSSQGTSYEGQYF.

This clonotype was counted between two and nine times. The junction and the germline gene differ at one end; a read error may be behind it. This chain joins TRBV2 and TRBJ1-2, with a possible D match to TRBD1 (6 bases). The CDR3 has 12 amino acids. Looked up from germline, CDR1 is SNHLY and CDR2 is FYNNEI. CDR3 nucleotides: TGTGCCAGCAACAGGGTGAACTACGGCTACACCTTC. This sequence encodes CASNRVNYGYTF.

The chain carries TRBV6-1 and TRBJ2-7; a weak D match, TRBD2 (5 bases). The CDR3 is 14 amino acids. Trimming took 5 bases from V and 3 from J, leaving 14 bases between them. Germline loops: CDR1 MNHNS, CDR2 SASEGT. The CDR3 DNA is TGTGCCAGCAGTCCCGAACCCGAGGGCTACGAGCAGTACGTC. Encoded protein: CASSPEPEGYEQYV.

This clonotype turned up a few times. V gene TRBV5-6 combines with J gene TRBJ2-3; D gene uncertain. The CDR3 runs to 14 residues. Germline CDR1 reads SGHDT; CDR2 reads YYEEEE. Trimming took 4 bases from V and 4 from J, leaving 13 bases between them. The CDR3 here is CASSLGPGADTQYF. The DNA for the CDR3 is TGTGCCAGCAGCCTGGGCCCGGGCGCAGATACGCAGTATTTT.

This chain uses TRBV27 with TRBJ2-1; 8 positions agree with TRBD2. This CDR3 has 16 residues. J lost 2 bases, V lost 3 bases, and 6 bases had no gene match. Germline V gene data show CDR1 as MNHEY and CDR2 as SMNVEV (reference sequence). The CDR3 spells CASSFTSGSPYNEQFF. Here the CDR3 DNA reads TGTGCCAGCAGTTTTACAAGCGGGAGCCCCTACAATGAGCAGTTCTTC.